This T cell receptor (beta chain) came from a study of T cells in Graves' hyperthyroidism and ophthalmopathy. Overall study: The blood sample was taken at first diagnosis, before treatment began.

In this sample, this clonotype turned up a few times. Patients aged 18 to 65 had newly diagnosed hyperthyroidism that had lasted under 2 months. Uncontrolled infection, other autoimmune disease, pregnancy or lactation excluded patients. Using RNA transcripts as the source, TCR beta CDR3 regions were amplified. The HTBI primer set drove a first-round RT-PCR of the TCR CDR3. TCRdb reanalysed the multiplex PCR reads using MiXCR and keeps one entry per CDR3 protein. Here the sample spans approximately 400,000 distinct CDR3 sequences, roughly 14% being singletons. Sequencing was carried out using blood. This clonotype originated in a woman aged 60-70 years with Graves' hyperthyroidism.

The DNA for the CDR3 is TGCAGTGCTAGAGAGAATAGCAATCAGCCCCAGCATTTT. Protein sequence: CSARENSNQPQHF. This sequence joins TRBV20-1 and TRBJ1-5; D is unresolved. Germline V CDR1 and CDR2: DFQATT, SNEGSKA (reference sequence). V lost 0 bases and J lost 0, with 3 bases in between. The CDR3 runs to 13 residues.